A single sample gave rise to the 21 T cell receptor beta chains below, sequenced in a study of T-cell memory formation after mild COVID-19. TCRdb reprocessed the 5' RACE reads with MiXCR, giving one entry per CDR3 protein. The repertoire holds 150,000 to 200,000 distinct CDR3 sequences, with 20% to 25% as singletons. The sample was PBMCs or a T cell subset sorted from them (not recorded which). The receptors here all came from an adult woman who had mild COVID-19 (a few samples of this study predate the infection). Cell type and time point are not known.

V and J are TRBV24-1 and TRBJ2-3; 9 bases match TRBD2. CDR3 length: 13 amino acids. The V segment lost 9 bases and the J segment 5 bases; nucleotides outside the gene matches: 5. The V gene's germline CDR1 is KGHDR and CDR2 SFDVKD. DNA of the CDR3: TGTGCCACCCTGGGACTAGCCGGAGATACGCAGTATTTT. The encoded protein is CATLGLAGDTQYF.

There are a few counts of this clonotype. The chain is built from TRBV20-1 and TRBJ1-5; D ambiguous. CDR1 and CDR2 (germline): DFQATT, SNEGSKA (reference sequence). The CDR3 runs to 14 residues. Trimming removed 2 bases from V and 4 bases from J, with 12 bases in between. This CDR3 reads CSARLGQVNQPQHF. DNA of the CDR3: TGCAGTGCTAGACTAGGGCAGGTGAATCAGCCCCAGCATTTT.

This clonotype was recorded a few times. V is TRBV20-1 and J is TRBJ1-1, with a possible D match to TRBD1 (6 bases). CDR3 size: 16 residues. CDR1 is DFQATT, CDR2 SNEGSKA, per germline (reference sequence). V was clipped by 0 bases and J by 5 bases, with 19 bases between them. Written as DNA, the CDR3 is TGCAGTGCTAGAGAGAGAGGGGGTGGCGGGTCAACTGAAGCTTTCTTT. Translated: CSARERGGGGSTEAFF.

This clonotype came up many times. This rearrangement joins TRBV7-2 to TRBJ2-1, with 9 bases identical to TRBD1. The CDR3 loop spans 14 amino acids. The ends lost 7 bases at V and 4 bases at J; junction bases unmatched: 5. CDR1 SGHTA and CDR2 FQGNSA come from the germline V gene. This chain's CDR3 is CASTPGQGYNEQFF. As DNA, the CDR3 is TGTGCCAGCACCCCGGGACAGGGTTACAATGAGCAGTTCTTC.

CDR3 amino acids: CASSVTGTSGNNEQFF. CDR3 DNA: TGTGCCAGCAGCGTGACCGGGACTAGCGGAAACAATGAGCAGTTCTTC. This rearrangement joins TRBV9 to TRBJ2-1, with TRBD2 identical over 11 bases. V gave up 2 bases and J gave up 5 bases; unmatched junction bases: 6. CDR3 length: 16 residues. Germline loops: CDR1 SGDLS, CDR2 YYNGEE.

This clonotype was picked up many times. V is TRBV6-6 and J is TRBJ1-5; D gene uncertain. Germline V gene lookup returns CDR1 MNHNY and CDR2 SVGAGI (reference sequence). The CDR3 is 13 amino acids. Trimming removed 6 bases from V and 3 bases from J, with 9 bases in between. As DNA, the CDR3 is TGTGCCAGCAGCACAGAGGTCAATCAGCCCCAGCATTTT. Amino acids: CASSTEVNQPQHF.

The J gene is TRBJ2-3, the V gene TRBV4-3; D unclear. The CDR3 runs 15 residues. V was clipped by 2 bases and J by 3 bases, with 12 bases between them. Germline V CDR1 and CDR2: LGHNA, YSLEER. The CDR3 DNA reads TGCGCCAGCAGCCAAAGCCCCAAGGGAACAGATACGCAGTATTTT. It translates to CASSQSPKGTDTQYF.

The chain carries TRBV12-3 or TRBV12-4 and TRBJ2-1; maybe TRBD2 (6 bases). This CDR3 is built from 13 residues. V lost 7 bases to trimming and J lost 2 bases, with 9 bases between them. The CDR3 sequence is CASIREPYNEQFF. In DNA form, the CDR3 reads TGTGCCAGCATTCGGGAGCCCTACAATGAGCAGTTCTTC.

Here the CDR3 reads CSVEYDMISAYNEQFF. DNA for the CDR3: TGCAGCGTTGAATACGATATGATCTCGGCCTACAATGAGCAGTTCTTC. The V call is TRBV29-1, the J call TRBJ2-1, with D unresolved. There are 16 residues in the CDR3. Germline loops: CDR1 SQVTM, CDR2 ANQGSEA. Deletions cut 2 bases from V and 2 bases from J, with 16 bases between.

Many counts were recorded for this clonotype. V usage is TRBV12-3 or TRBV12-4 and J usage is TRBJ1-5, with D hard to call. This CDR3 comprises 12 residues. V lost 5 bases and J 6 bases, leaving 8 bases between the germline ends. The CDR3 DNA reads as TGTGCCAGCAGTAATCCCGGTCAGCCCCAGCATTTT. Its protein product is CASSNPGQPQHF.

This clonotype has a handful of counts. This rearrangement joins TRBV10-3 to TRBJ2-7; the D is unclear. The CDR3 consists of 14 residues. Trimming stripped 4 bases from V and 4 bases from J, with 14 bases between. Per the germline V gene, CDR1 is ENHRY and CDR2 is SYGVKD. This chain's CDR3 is CAISGSSMTYEQYF. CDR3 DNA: TGTGCCATCAGTGGGAGTAGCATGACATACGAGCAGTACTTC.

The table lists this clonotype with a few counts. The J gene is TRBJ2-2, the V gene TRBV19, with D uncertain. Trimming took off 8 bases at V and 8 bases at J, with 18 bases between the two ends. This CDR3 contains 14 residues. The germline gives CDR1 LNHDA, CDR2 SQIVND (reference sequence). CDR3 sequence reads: CASSQGLSLGELFF. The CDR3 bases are TGTGCCAGTTCTCAAGGGCTTAGTCTTGGGGAGCTGTTTTTT.

The CDR3 is CASSLDPGLNTGELFF. The CDR3 region has the DNA TGTGCCAGCAGTTTAGACCCCGGACTTAACACCGGGGAGCTGTTTTTT. This sequence joins TRBV12-3 or TRBV12-4 and TRBJ2-2; perhaps TRBD2 as D (5 bases). CDR3 size: 16 residues. Trimming cost V 1 base and J 2 bases, with 11 bases left between them.

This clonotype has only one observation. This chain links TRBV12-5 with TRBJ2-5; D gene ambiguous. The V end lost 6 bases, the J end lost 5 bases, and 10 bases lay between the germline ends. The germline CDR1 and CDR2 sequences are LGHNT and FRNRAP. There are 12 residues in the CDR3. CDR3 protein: CASGPGSETQYF. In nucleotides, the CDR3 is TGTGCTAGTGGCCCCGGGTCTGAGACCCAGTACTTC.

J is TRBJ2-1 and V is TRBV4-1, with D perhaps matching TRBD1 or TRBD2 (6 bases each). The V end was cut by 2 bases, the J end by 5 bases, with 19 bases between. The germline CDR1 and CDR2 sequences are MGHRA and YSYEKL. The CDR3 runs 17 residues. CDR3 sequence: CASSQRTGALKDNEQFF. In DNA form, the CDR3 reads TGCGCCAGCAGCCAACGGACGGGGGCCCTCAAGGACAATGAGCAGTTCTTC.

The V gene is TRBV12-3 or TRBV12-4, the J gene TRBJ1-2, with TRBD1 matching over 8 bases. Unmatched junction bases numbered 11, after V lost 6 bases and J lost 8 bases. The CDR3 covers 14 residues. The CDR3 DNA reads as TGTGCCAGCAGACCGACAGGGGACGCCGGAGGCTACACCTTC. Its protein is CASRPTGDAGGYTF.

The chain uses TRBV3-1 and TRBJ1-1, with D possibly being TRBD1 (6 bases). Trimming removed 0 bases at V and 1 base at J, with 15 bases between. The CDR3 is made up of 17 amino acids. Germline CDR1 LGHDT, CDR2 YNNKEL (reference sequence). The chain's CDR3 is CASSQDHTGRGNTEAFF. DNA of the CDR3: TGTGCCAGCAGCCAAGATCATACAGGGCGAGGGAACACTGAAGCTTTCTTT.

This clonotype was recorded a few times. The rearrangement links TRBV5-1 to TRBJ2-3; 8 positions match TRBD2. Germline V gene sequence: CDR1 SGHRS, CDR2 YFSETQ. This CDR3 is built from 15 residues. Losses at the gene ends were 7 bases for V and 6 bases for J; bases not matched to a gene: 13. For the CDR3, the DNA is TGCGCCAGCTTTCCCCTGAGCGGGAGTTCGGATACGCAGTATTTT. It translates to CASFPLSGSSDTQYF. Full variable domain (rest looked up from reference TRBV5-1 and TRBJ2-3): KAGVTQTPRYLIKTRGQQVTLSCSPISGHRSVSWYQQTPGQGLQFLFEYFSETQRNKGNFPGRFSGRQFSNSRSEMNVSTLELGDSALYLCASFPLSGSSDTQYFGPGTRLTVL.

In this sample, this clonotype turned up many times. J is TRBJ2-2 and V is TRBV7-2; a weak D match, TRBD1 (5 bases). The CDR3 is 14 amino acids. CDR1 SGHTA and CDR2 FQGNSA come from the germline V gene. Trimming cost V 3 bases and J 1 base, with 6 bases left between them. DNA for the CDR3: TGTGCCAGCAGCTTGACAGTGAACACCGGGGAGCTGTTTTTT. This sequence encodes CASSLTVNTGELFF.

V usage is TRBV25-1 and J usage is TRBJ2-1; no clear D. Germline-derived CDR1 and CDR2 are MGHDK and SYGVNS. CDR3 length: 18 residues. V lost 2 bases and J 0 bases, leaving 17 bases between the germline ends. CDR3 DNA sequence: TGTGCCAGCAGTGAACAGTACCTACCACCACGCTCCTACAATGAGCAGTTCTTC. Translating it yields CASSEQYLPPRSYNEQFF.

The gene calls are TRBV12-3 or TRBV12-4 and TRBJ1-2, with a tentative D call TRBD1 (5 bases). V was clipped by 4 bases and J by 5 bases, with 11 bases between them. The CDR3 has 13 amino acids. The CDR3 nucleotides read TGTGCCAGCAGTTCCAGGGTAGGGTATGGCTACACCTTC. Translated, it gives CASSSRVGYGYTF.